This T cell receptor (beta chain) was obtained from a study of blood T cell repertoires in COVID-19. Looking at the study overall: The United States, Italy and Spain provided the acute and convalescent COVID-19 samples. Sources were T cells, B-cell-depleted T cells, or PBMCs; the material itself was cDNA or gDNA.

It was during active infection that Seattle patients were enrolled and then longitudinally followed. Original processing notes: Scientists estimated how many nucleated cells there were by amplifying reference gene primers. Assay: immunoSEQ multiplex PCR; the TCRdb copy retains only in-frame clones and omits some. Clone size and the V and J calls come from that table; the DNA yielded D and trimming. The table lists approximately 140,000 clones, 80% to 90% of them singletons. This sequence originates from a woman aged 55-69 years with COVID-19, enrolled during active disease. The sequenced sample consisted of peripheral blood.

The CDR3 DNA is TGTGCCAGCAGCCGGGGACAGGGGTACCCCTACGAGCAGTACTTC. It specifies CASSRGQGYPYEQYF. This sequence joins TRBV7-9 and TRBJ2-7; 10 bases align to TRBD1. The CDR3 has 15 amino acids. Looked up from germline, CDR1 is SEHNR and CDR2 is FQNEAQ (reference sequence). V was pared by 5 bases and J by 2 bases, with 6 bases of the junction left unmatched.